This entry concerns a single T cell receptor (beta chain). The sample originates from a study of T-cell reconstitution after alpha-beta-depleted transplantation in children. Library preparation (for TCRbeta) was performed with unique molecular identifiers. TCRdb reprocessed the PCR reads via MiXCR and lists one record per CDR3 protein. The data show around 370,000 distinct CDR3 sequences, with over 9% seen just once and about 2.3% held by the top ten. The starting material was PBMCs from the stem cell graft donor, obtained from the stem cell graft. The receptor's source is a human donor who donated a stem cell graft to a child with acute lymphoblastic leukemia.

The CDR3 DNA reads as TGTGCGGCCAGCAATGAAAGCCCCCGCGAGCAGTTCTTC. It yields the protein CAASNESPREQFF. The chain links TRBV7-6 to TRBJ2-1; no definite D call. The CDR3 consists of 13 residues. The germline V gene encodes CDR1 SGHVS and CDR2 FNYEAQ.